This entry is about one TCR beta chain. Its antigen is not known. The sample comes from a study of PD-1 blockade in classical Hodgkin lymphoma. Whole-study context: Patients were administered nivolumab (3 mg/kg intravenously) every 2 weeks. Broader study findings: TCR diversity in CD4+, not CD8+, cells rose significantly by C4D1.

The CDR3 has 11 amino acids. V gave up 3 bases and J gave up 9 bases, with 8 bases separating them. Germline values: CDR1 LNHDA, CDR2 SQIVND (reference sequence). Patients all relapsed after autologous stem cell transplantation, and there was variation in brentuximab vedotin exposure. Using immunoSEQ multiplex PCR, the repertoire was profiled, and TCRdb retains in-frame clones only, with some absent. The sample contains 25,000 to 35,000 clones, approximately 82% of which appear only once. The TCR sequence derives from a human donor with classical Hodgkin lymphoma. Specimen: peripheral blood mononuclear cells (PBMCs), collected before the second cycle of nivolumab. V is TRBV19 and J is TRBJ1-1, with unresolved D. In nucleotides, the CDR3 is TGTGCCAGTAGTATCGGACTGAAAGCTTTCTTT. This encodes CASSIGLKAFF.